These 9 T cell receptor beta chains were all obtained from the same sample, sequenced in a study of blood T cell repertoires in COVID-19. Clones were sequenced by immunoSEQ multiplex PCR, and TCRdb holds only the in-frame ones, with some missing. The sample yields some 120,000 clones, about 74% seen once. The specimen was peripheral blood. These receptor sequences come from a man older than 75 with COVID-19, enrolled during active disease.

This clone was detected once. This chain uses TRBV6-5 with TRBJ2-1; D unclear. Germline loops: CDR1 MNHEY, CDR2 SVGAGI. The CDR3 has 15 amino acids. V lost 1 base and J 5 bases, leaving 12 bases between the germline ends. This CDR3 is CASSYWARQDNEQFF. CDR3 coding DNA: TGTGCCAGCAGTTACTGGGCCCGACAAGACAATGAGCAGTTCTTC.

The V call is TRBV5-1, the J call TRBJ1-1, with TRBD1 matching 9 bases. Trimming at V came to 4 bases and at J to 0 bases, leaving 4 bases not matched to a gene. The germline CDR1 and CDR2 sequences are SGHRS and YFSETQ. This CDR3 has 15 residues. CDR3 loop: CASSAQGALNTEAFF. CDR3 nucleotide sequence: TGCGCCAGCAGCGCACAGGGGGCCTTGAACACTGAAGCTTTCTTT.

The gene calls are TRBV7-2 and TRBJ1-3; 7 nucleotides line up with TRBD1. The CDR3 consists of 14 residues. J gave up 7 bases and V 5 bases, and 8 bases lay outside the gene matches. Per germline, CDR1 SGHTA and CDR2 FQGNSA. CDR3 coding DNA: TGTGCCAGCAGCCCGACAGGGAACAGGAACACCATATATTTT. Its translation is CASSPTGNRNTIYF.

J is TRBJ2-3 and V is TRBV11-1, with D possibly TRBD1 on 6 matching bases. From germline, CDR1 is SGHAT and CDR2 FQDESV (reference sequence). This CDR3 has 15 residues. Trimming removed 5 bases from V and 0 bases from J, with 12 bases in between. The CDR3 protein is CASSARTVSTDTQYF. CDR3 bases: TGTGCCAGCAGCGCACGGACAGTTAGCACAGATACGCAGTATTTT. The whole variable domain, filled in from reference TRBV11-1 and TRBJ2-3, reads EAEVAQSPRYKITEKSQAVAFWCDPISGHATLYWYRQILGQGPELLVQFQDESVVDDSQLPKDRFSAERLKGVDSTLKIQPAELGDSAMYLCASSARTVSTDTQYFGPGTRLTVL.

The rearrangement uses TRBV5-1 and TRBJ2-2; D is possibly TRBD2 (6 bases). From germline, CDR1 is SGHRS and CDR2 YFSETQ. The CDR3 length is 16 residues. Trimming took 2 bases from V and 0 from J, leaving 11 bases between them. The CDR3 reads CASSLTGTPNTGELFF. The CDR3 DNA sequence: TGCGCCAGCAGCTTAACCGGGACTCCGAACACCGGGGAGCTGTTTTTT.

CDR3 sequence: CASSTTGTSGRHTQYF. For the CDR3, the DNA is TGTGCCAGCAGTACCACCGGGACTAGCGGGAGACATACGCAGTATTTT. The gene calls are TRBV28 and TRBJ2-3; 14 bases line up with TRBD2. The V gene end was trimmed by 5 bases and the J gene end by 7 bases; junction bases not matched to a gene: 8. The germline V gene has CDR1 MDHEN and CDR2 SYDVKM. This CDR3 spans 16 amino acids. Looking up the rest from reference TRBV28 and TRBJ2-3 gives the full variable domain: DVKVTQSSRYLVKRTGEKVFLECVQDMDHENMFWYRQDPGLGLRLIYFSYDVKMKEKGDIPEGYSVSREKKERFSLILESASTNQTSMYLCASSTTGTSGRHTQYFGPGTRLTVL.

This sequence joins TRBV10-3 and TRBJ2-2; D perhaps matches TRBD2 (5 bases). V shed 6 bases and J shed 5 bases, with 16 bases lying between them. The germline CDR1 and CDR2 sequences are ENHRY and SYGVKD. CDR3 length equals 15 residues. The CDR3 bases are TGTGCCATCAGCCGGGAAGGGCGAGAGACCGGGGAGCTGTTTTTT. This translates into CAISREGRETGELFF.

V gene TRBV18 combines with J gene TRBJ2-2; D is possibly TRBD2 (6 bases). The CDR3 extends over 18 amino acids. Per the germline V gene, CDR1 is KGHSH and CDR2 is LQKENI. Between the trimmed V and J ends, which lost 0 bases and 4 bases, there was a span of 18 bases. Here the CDR3 DNA reads TGTGCCAGCTCACCACCCGAGGCCGGGAGCGGATCCACCGGGGAGCTGTTTTTT. Translated: CASSPPEAGSGSTGELFF.

In the case of this clone: Other DNA sequences within the sample encode an identical CDR3. V gene TRBV3-1 (or the pseudogene TRBV3-2) combines with J gene TRBJ2-1; 7 positions match TRBD1. V was clipped by 2 bases and J by 1 base; unmatched bases: 2. The germline V gene has CDR1 LGHDT and CDR2 YNNKEL (reference sequence). This CDR3 contains 15 residues. Here the CDR3 DNA reads TGTGCCAGCAGCCAAACAGGGGATTCCTACAATGAGCAGTTCTTC. It encodes CASSQTGDSYNEQFF.